These 9 T cell receptor beta chains share one sample of origin, sequenced in a study of neurological immune-mediated disorders (dated by TCRdb to about 2019). The library came from 5' RACE. Sequencing took place on an Illumina HiSeq 2500. TCRdb itself trimmed the public reads at Q25 with fastp, ran MiXCR and retained productive beta chains. Entries that share a CDR3 protein sequence are merged under the most common genes and DNA. Recorded for this sample are some 65,000 distinct CDR3 sequences; about 4% of them occurred a single time. Jointly, the top ten make up just over 2.5% of the sample. The sample consisted of PBMCs. The receptor set was obtained from a man aged 50-60 years with multiple sclerosis.

This clonotype was counted many times. The rearrangement uses TRBV5-1 and TRBJ2-3, with 7 bases lining up with TRBD2. The CDR3 contains 13 residues. Germline V gene lookup returns CDR1 SGHRS and CDR2 YFSETQ. Unmatched junction bases numbered 8, after V lost 4 bases and J lost 9 bases. The CDR3 loop is CASSPSGAVTQYF. The CDR3 nucleotides read TGCGCCAGCAGCCCGAGCGGGGCGGTCACGCAGTATTTT.

The sample holds many counts of this clonotype. V is TRBV4-1 and J is TRBJ2-3; 11 bases map to TRBD2. Trimming removed 0 bases from V and 5 bases from J; junction bases left unmatched: 4. The CDR3 has 16 amino acids. CDR1 is MGHRA, CDR2 YSYEKL, per germline. The CDR3 nucleotides are TGCGCCAGCAGCCAAGATATAGCGGGGGGGCAAGATACGCAGTATTTT. Amino acid sequence: CASSQDIAGGQDTQYF.

This clonotype was recorded a few times. The junction departs from the called germline gene at one end, perhaps through a read error. V usage is TRBV5-6 and J usage is TRBJ1-6, with D possibly matching TRBD1 (5 bases). There are 16 residues in the CDR3. Looked up from germline, CDR1 is SGHDT and CDR2 is YYEEEE. The CDR3 bases are TGTGCCAGCAGCTTGGACCTGGGGGAAACGAATTCACCCCTCAACTTT. Translated, it gives CASSLDLGETNSPLNF.

Ten or more counts support this clonotype. The chain uses TRBV9 and TRBJ1-1; D gene ambiguous. Germline CDR1 and CDR2: SGDLS and YYNGEE. The V end was cut by 3 bases, the J end by 0 bases, with 6 bases between. The CDR3 spans 13 residues. The CDR3 here is CASSEHLNTEAFF. Here the CDR3 DNA reads TGTGCCAGCAGCGAACACTTGAACACTGAAGCTTTCTTT.

The table lists this clonotype with many counts. This chain joins TRBV3-1 and TRBJ2-2; D gene uncertain. CDR3 length: 14 amino acids. Trimming removed 1 base from V and 5 bases from J, with 8 bases in between. CDR1 is LGHDT and CDR2 is YNNKEL in the germline V gene (reference sequence). In DNA, the CDR3 is TGTGCCAGCAGCCAAGGAGGCCCAACCGGGGAGCTGTTTTTT. Protein sequence: CASSQGGPTGELFF. Supplemented by reference TRBV3-1 and TRBJ2-2, the full variable domain reads DTAVSQTPKYLVTQMGNDKSIKCEQNLGHDTMYWYKQDSKKFLKIMFSYNNKELIINETVPNRFSPKSPDKAHLNLHINSLELGDSAVYFCASSQGGPTGELFFGEGSRLTVL.

Ten or more counts support this clonotype. This sequence joins TRBV12-3 or TRBV12-4 and TRBJ1-1; no firm D call. This CDR3 spans 11 amino acids. The V gene lost 3 bases and the J gene lost 8 bases, with 7 bases spanning the gap. In DNA form, the CDR3 reads TGTGCCAGCAGTTTCCGGAAGGAAGCTTTCTTT. Translating gives CASSFRKEAFF.

This clonotype was detected many times. The rearrangement uses TRBV5-6 and TRBJ2-5, with TRBD2 matching over 10 bases. V lost 0 bases and J lost 7; bases outside the gene matches: 12. Germline assignment: CDR1 SGHDT and CDR2 YYEEEE. The CDR3 runs to 17 residues. This chain's CDR3 is CASSLEASGGPLGTQYF. The CDR3 region has the DNA TGTGCCAGCAGCTTGGAGGCTAGCGGGGGCCCCTTAGGGACCCAGTACTTC.

This clonotype was observed at least ten times. The chain uses TRBV20-1 and TRBJ2-2; no firm D call. The CDR3 loop spans 13 amino acids. Germline V gene data show CDR1 as DFQATT and CDR2 as SNEGSKA (reference sequence). Trimming cost V 1 base and J 2 bases, with 5 bases left between them. This chain's CDR3 is CSARAVNTGELFF. In DNA, the CDR3 is TGCAGTGCTAGAGCTGTTAACACCGGGGAGCTGTTTTTT.

The J gene is TRBJ1-1, the V gene TRBV12-3 or TRBV12-4; no firm D call. The CDR3 loop spans 15 amino acids. V was pared by 3 bases and J by 3 bases, with 14 bases between. The CDR3 loop is CASSLVNSGDTEAFF. The DNA for the CDR3 is TGTGCCAGCAGTTTGGTCAATTCTGGAGACACTGAAGCTTTCTTT.